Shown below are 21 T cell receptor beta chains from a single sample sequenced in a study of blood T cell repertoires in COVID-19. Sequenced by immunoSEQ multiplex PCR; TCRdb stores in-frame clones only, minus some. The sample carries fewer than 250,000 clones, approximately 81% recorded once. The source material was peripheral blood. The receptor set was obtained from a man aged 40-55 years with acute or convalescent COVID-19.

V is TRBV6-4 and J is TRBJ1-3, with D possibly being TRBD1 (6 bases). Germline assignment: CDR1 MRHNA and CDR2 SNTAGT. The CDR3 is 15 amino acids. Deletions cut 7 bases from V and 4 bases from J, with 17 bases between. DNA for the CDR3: TGTGCCAGCACAGCAACCACAGGGATAGGAAACACCATATATTTT. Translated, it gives CASTATTGIGNTIYF.

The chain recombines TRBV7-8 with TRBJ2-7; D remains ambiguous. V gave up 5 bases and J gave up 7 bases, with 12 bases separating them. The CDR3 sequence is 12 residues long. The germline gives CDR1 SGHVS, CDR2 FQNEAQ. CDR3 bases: TGTGCCAGCAGCCCTCAGGCTGGGGAGCAGTACTTC. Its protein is CASSPQAGEQYF.

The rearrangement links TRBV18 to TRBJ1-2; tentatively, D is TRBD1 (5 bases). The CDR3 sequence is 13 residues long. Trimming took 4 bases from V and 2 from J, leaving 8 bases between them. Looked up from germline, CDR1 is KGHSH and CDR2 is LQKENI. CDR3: CASSLGHNYGYTF. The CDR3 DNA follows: TGTGCCAGCTCACTAGGACACAACTATGGCTACACCTTC.

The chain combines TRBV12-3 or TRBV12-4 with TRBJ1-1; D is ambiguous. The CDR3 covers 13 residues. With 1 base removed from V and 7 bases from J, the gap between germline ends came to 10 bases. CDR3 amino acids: CASSLGAGIEAFF. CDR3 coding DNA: TGTGCCAGCAGTTTAGGTGCGGGGATTGAAGCTTTCTTT.

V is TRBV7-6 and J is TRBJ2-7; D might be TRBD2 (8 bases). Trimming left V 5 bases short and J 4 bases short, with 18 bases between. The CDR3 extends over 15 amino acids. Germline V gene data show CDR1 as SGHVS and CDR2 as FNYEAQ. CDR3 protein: CASSPGRGPLYEQYF. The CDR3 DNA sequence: TGTGCCAGCAGCCCCGGGAGGGGGCCATTATACGAGCAGTACTTC.

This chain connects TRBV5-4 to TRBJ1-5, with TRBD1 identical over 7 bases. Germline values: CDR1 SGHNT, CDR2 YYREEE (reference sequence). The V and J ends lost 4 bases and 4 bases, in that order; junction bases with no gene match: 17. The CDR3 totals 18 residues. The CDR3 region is CASSLDRVTRSSNQPQHF. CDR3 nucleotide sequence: TGTGCCAGCAGCCTAGACAGGGTAACCCGGTCCTCTAATCAGCCCCAGCATTTT. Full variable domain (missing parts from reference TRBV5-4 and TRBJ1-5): ETGVTQSPTHLIKTRGQQVTLRCSSQSGHNTVSWYQQALGQGPQFIFQYYREEENGRGNFPPRFSGLQFPNYSSELNVNALELDDSALYLCASSLDRVTRSSNQPQHFGDGTRLSIL.

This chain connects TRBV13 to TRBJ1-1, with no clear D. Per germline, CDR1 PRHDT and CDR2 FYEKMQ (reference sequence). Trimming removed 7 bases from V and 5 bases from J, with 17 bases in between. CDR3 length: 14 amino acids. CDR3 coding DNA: TGTGCCAGCACCCGCCCCGTCCCTAGGACTGAAGCTTTCTTT. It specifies CASTRPVPRTEAFF.

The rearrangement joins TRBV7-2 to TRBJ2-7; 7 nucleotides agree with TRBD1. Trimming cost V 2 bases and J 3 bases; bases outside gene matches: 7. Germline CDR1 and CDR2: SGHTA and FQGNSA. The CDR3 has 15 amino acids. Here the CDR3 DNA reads TGTGCCAGCAGCTTACTCCCGACAGGGAACTACGAGCAGTACTTC. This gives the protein CASSLLPTGNYEQYF.

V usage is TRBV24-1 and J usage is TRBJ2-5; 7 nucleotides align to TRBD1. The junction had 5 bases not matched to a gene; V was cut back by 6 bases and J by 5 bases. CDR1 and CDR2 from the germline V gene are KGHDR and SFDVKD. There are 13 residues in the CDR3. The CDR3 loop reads CATSTGERETQYF. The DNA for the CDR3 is TGTGCCACCAGTACAGGGGAAAGGGAGACCCAGTACTTC.

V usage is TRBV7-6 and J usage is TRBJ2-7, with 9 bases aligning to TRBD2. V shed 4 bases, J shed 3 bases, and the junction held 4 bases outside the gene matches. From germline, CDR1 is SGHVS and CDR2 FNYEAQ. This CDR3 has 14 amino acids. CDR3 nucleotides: TGTGCCAGCAGCTGGCGGGGGGGCTTCTACGAGCAGTACTTC. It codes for CASSWRGGFYEQYF.

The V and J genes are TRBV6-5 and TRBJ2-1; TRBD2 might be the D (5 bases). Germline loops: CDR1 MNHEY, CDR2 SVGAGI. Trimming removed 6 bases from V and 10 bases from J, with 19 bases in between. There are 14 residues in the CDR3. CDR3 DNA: TGTGCCAGCAGAAGCGGACCCGAGAGCAGGGAGCAGTTCTTC. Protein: CASRSGPESREQFF.

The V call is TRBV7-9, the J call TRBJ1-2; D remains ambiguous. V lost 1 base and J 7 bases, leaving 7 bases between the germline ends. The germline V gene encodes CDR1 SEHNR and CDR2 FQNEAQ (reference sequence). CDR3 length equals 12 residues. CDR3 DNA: TGTGCCAGCAGCTTAGGGGGAGTTGGCTACACCTTC. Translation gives CASSLGGVGYTF.

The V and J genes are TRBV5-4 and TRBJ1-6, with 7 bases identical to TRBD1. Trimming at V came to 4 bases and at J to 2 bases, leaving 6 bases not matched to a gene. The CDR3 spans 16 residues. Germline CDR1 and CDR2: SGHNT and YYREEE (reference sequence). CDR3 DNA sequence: TGTGCCAGCAGCCAAACAACAGGGGCCTATAATTCACCCCTCCACTTT. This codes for CASSQTTGAYNSPLHF. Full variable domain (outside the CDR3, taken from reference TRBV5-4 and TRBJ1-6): ETGVTQSPTHLIKTRGQQVTLRCSSQSGHNTVSWYQQALGQGPQFIFQYYREEENGRGNFPPRFSGLQFPNYSSELNVNALELDDSALYLCASSQTTGAYNSPLHFGNGTRLTVT.

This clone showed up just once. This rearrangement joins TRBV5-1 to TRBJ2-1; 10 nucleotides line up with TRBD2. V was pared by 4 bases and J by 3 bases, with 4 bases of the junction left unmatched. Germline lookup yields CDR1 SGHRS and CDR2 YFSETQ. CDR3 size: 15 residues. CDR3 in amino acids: CASSHTSGDYNEQFF. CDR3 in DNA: TGCGCCAGCAGCCACACTAGCGGGGACTACAATGAGCAGTTCTTC.

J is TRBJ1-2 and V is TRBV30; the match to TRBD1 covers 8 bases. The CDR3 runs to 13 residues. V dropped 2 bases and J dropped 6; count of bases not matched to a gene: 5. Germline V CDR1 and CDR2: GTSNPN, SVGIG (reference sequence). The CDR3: CAWSPDRVHGYTF. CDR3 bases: TGTGCCTGGAGTCCGGACAGGGTCCATGGCTACACCTTC.

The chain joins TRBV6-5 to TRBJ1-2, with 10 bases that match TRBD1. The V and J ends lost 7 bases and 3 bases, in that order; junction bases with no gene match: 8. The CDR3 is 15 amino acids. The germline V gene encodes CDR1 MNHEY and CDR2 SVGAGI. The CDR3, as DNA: TGTGCCAGCATAATACGACAGGGGGCATACTATGGCTACACCTTC. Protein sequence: CASIIRQGAYYGYTF.

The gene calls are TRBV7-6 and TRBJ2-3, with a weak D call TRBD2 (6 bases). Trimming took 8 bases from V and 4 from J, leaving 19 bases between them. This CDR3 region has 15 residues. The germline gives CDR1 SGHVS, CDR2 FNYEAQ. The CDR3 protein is CASRKGGALPDTQYF. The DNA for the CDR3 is TGTGCCAGCCGGAAGGGCGGGGCCCTCCCAGATACGCAGTATTTT.

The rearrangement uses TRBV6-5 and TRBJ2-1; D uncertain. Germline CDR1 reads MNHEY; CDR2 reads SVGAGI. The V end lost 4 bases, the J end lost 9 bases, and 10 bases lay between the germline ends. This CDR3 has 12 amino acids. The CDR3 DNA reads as TGTGCCAGCAGTTCTACAGTGGGTGAGCAGTTCTTC. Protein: CASSSTVGEQFF.

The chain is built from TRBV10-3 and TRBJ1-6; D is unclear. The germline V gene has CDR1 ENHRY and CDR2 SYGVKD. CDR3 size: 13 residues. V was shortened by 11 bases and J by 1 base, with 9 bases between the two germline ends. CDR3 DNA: TGTGCCTCGACGGGGTCCTATAATTCACCCCTCCACTTT. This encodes CASTGSYNSPLHF.

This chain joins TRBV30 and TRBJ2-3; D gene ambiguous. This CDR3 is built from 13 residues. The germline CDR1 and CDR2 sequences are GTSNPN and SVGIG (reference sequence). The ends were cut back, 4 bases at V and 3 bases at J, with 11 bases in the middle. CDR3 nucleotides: TGTGCCTGGAACTCGGTCCCGACAGATACGCAGTATTTT. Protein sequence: CAWNSVPTDTQYF.

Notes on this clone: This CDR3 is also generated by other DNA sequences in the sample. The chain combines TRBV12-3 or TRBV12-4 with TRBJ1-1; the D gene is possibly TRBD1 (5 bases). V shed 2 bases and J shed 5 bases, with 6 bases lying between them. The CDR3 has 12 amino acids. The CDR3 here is CASSLRGTEAFF. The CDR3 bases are TGTGCCAGCAGTTTAAGGGGAACTGAAGCTTTCTTT.